Following are 30 T cell receptor beta chains from one sample sequenced in a study of cytomegalovirus exposure and HLA in healthy donors. Some clones are missing from TCRdb's copy, which holds only in-frame ones; the method was immunoSEQ multiplex PCR. This sample has 200,000 to 250,000 clones, with 85% to 95% found just once. Material: PBMCs. Source of these receptors: a woman aged 18-29 years in good health and CMV-seronegative.

The chain joins TRBV11-3 to TRBJ2-1; D call uncertain. The CDR3 has 15 amino acids. Between the trimmed V and J ends, which lost 5 bases and 0 bases, there was a span of 11 bases. Germline V gives CDR1 SGHNT, CDR2 YENEEA. In nucleotides, the CDR3 is TGTGCCAGCAGCCCTCATCGGAGCTCCTACAATGAGCAGTTCTTC. Residues: CASSPHRSSYNEQFF.

The chain couples TRBV5-6 to TRBJ2-5; 12 bases agree with TRBD2. Germline CDR1 SGHDT, CDR2 YYEEEE. The V and J ends lost 1 base and 5 bases, in that order; junction bases with no gene match: 6. This CDR3 contains 16 residues. Written as DNA, the CDR3 is TGTGCCAGCAGCTTGCTTCTAGCGGGAGGGGTGGAGACCCAGTACTTC. Translated: CASSLLLAGGVETQYF.

The genes are TRBV10-1 and TRBJ2-7; 7 bases line up with TRBD2. Germline V gene data show CDR1 as WNHNN and CDR2 as SYGVQD (reference sequence). After removal of 0 bases from V and 7 bases from J, the junction contained 6 bases not matched to a gene. The CDR3 is 14 amino acids. As DNA, the CDR3 is TGCGCCAGCAGTGAGTCGCCGAACGGGGGGGAGCAGTACTTC. Translation gives CASSESPNGGEQYF.

This clone was counted between two and nine times. The chain couples TRBV2 to TRBJ1-2, with TRBD1 matching 7 bases. With V trimmed by 11 bases and J by 6 bases, 6 bases remained unmatched. Germline CDR1 and CDR2: SNHLY and FYNNEI. CDR3 length: 11 amino acids. The CDR3 nucleotides are TGTGCCTTACAGGGGCCGGATGGCTACACCTTC. Translated, it gives CALQGPDGYTF.

CDR3 sequence reads: CASSREATATNTGELFF. The CDR3 DNA sequence: TGTGCCAGCAGCCGAGAAGCGACGGCAACTAACACCGGGGAGCTGTTTTTT. This chain links TRBV5-4 with TRBJ2-2, with D uncertain. V lost 4 bases, J lost 2 bases, and 18 bases lay in between. This CDR3 is 17 amino acids long. Germline V gene sequence: CDR1 SGHNT, CDR2 YYREEE (reference sequence). The full variable domain, its missing parts supplied by reference TRBV5-4 and TRBJ2-2, is ETGVTQSPTHLIKTRGQQVTLRCSSQSGHNTVSWYQQALGQGPQFIFQYYREEENGRGNFPPRFSGLQFPNYSSELNVNALELDDSALYLCASSREATATNTGELFFGEGSRLTVL.

This chain links TRBV5-1 with TRBJ1-2; D might be TRBD1 (6 bases). The length of the CDR3 is 14 residues. V dropped 2 bases and J dropped 4 bases, with 12 bases sitting between them. Germline CDR1 and CDR2: SGHRS and YFSETQ. CDR3: CASSFGDTGYGYTF. In nucleotides, the CDR3 is TGCGCCAGCAGCTTTGGGGACACCGGCTATGGCTACACCTTC.

The gene calls are TRBV5-1 and TRBJ2-7; D is possibly TRBD2 (6 bases). The germline CDR1 and CDR2 sequences are SGHRS and YFSETQ. This CDR3 has 15 residues. The V and J ends lost 3 bases and 3 bases respectively, with 16 bases between them. The CDR3 nucleotides read TGCGCCAGCAGCTCCTCTAGCGACCCGATCTACGAGCAGTACTTC. Translation: CASSSSSDPIYEQYF.

The chain links TRBV9 to TRBJ2-5, with 11 bases that match TRBD2. This CDR3 is 14 amino acids long. The V and J ends lost 4 bases and 4 bases, in that order; junction bases with no gene match: 3. Germline-derived CDR1 and CDR2 are SGDLS and YYNGEE. The CDR3: CASSTGTSGETQYF. CDR3 in DNA: TGTGCCAGCAGCACCGGGACTAGCGGAGAGACCCAGTACTTC.

V usage is TRBV30 and J usage is TRBJ2-5, with 9 bases lining up with TRBD2. This CDR3 has 15 residues. Germline V lookup: CDR1 GTSNPN, CDR2 SVGIG (reference sequence). V was pared by 6 bases and J by 2 bases, with 10 bases of the junction left unmatched. The CDR3 spells CACNGAGGLQETQYF. For the CDR3, the DNA is TGTGCCTGCAACGGGGCGGGAGGGCTTCAAGAGACCCAGTACTTC.

CDR3 sequence (DNA): TGTGCCAGCAGGACCGGGACAGGGTATGAAAAACTGTTTTTT. This encodes CASRTGTGYEKLFF. The chain uses TRBV28 and TRBJ1-4, with 9 bases matching TRBD1. CDR1 and CDR2 (germline): MDHEN, SYDVKM. The CDR3 has 14 amino acids. V shed 6 bases, J shed 6 bases, and the junction held 5 bases outside the gene matches. The whole variable domain, remainder taken from reference TRBV28 and TRBJ1-4, is DVKVTQSSRYLVKRTGEKVFLECVQDMDHENMFWYRQDPGLGLRLIYFSYDVKMKEKGDIPEGYSVSREKKERFSLILESASTNQTSMYLCASRTGTGYEKLFFGSGTQLSVL.

The chain links TRBV30 to TRBJ1-2, with TRBD1 as a possible D gene (5 bases). This CDR3 has 11 residues. CDR1 and CDR2 (germline): GTSNPN, SVGIG (reference sequence). V was cut by 2 bases and J by 7 bases, with 8 bases left in between. CDR3 in amino acids: CAWSNGGGYTF. DNA for the CDR3: TGTGCCTGGAGTAACGGGGGTGGCTACACCTTC.

This clone showed up just a few times. J is TRBJ2-3 and V is TRBV6-1; the D is unclear. This CDR3 region has 16 residues. The V gene's germline CDR1 is MNHNS and CDR2 SASEGT. V shed 1 base and J shed 2 bases, with 13 bases lying between them. CDR3 amino acids: CASSEGSQRVTDTQYF. CDR3 DNA: TGTGCCAGCAGTGAAGGGTCCCAGCGCGTCACAGATACGCAGTATTTT.

The rearrangement joins TRBV6-1 to TRBJ2-7; D is undetermined. The ends were cut back, 1 base at V and 3 bases at J, with 7 bases in the middle. This CDR3 region has 13 residues. Germline CDR1 and CDR2: MNHNS and SASEGT. The DNA of the CDR3 is TGTGCCAGCAGTGAAGACGTAGTCTACGAGCAGTACTTC. This gives the protein CASSEDVVYEQYF.

The chain couples TRBV10-3 to TRBJ2-7, with a possible D match to TRBD2 (6 bases). The germline V gene encodes CDR1 ENHRY and CDR2 SYGVKD. Trimming took off 6 bases at V and 0 bases at J, with 21 bases between the two ends. The CDR3 contains 17 residues. The CDR3 spells CAISLRTEGRGSYEQYF. The CDR3 coding sequence is TGTGCCATCAGCCTTAGGACTGAGGGGCGGGGCTCCTACGAGCAGTACTTC.

This chain connects TRBV27 to TRBJ1-1; D unresolved. The germline V and J ends were trimmed by 3 bases and 6 bases, with 14 bases remaining between them. The CDR3 length is 14 residues. Germline CDR1 reads MNHEY; CDR2 reads SMNVEV (reference sequence). Here the CDR3 DNA reads TGTGCCAGCAGTTTGCTTGGAGGAGGGCCTGAAGCTTTCTTT. Protein: CASSLLGGGPEAFF.

The chain recombines TRBV28 with TRBJ2-5; 8 bases match TRBD2. Unmatched junction bases numbered 18, after V lost 4 bases and J lost 5 bases. Germline assignment: CDR1 MDHEN and CDR2 SYDVKM. The CDR3 totals 18 residues. CDR3 coding DNA: TGTGCCAGCAGTTCCCACGGGGGGGTTCAGGGAAGAGGCGAGACCCAGTACTTC. Its protein product is CASSSHGGVQGRGETQYF.

J is TRBJ1-1 and V is TRBV2, with 7 bases fitting TRBD1. J gave up 7 bases and V 10 bases, and 12 bases lay outside the gene matches. Germline V gene lookup returns CDR1 SNHLY and CDR2 FYNNEI. The CDR3 length is 13 residues. The chain's CDR3 is CAIQNRQGLEAFF. CDR3 nucleotides: TGTGCCATCCAAAATCGACAGGGTCTTGAAGCTTTCTTT. The complete variable domain, with remaining parts taken from reference TRBV2 and TRBJ1-1, reads EPEVTQTPSHQVTQMGQEVILRCVPISNHLYFYWYRQILGQKVEFLVSFYNNEISEKSEIFDDQFSVERPDGSNFTLKIRSTKLEDSAMYFCAIQNRQGLEAFFGQGTRLTVV.

This clone has only one observation. The junction differs from germline at one of its ends, possibly a read error. CDR3 nucleotides: TGTGTCAGCAGCCAGAGGCCCGGCCCGACCCAGTACTTC. Translated, it gives CVSSQRPGPTQYF. The J gene is TRBJ2-5, the V gene TRBV4-2, with no clear D. This CDR3 spans 13 amino acids. Germline CDR1 reads LGHNA; CDR2 reads YNFKEQ.

The chain has TRBV5-1 and TRBJ2-1, with D perhaps matching TRBD2 (5 bases). Germline V gives CDR1 SGHRS, CDR2 YFSETQ. Trimming removed 0 bases at V and 4 bases at J, with 5 bases between. The CDR3 has 13 amino acids. The CDR3 region is CASSLERYNEQFF. Here the CDR3 DNA reads TGCGCCAGCAGCTTGGAGCGGTACAATGAGCAGTTCTTC.

The rearrangement uses TRBV5-1 and TRBJ1-2; the D gene is possibly TRBD1 (6 bases). Trimming cost V 0 bases and J 3 bases, with 12 bases left between them. This CDR3 has 15 amino acids. Per the germline V gene, CDR1 is SGHRS and CDR2 is YFSETQ. The CDR3 here is CASSLVTGPDYGYTF. The CDR3 region has the DNA TGCGCCAGCAGCTTGGTAACAGGGCCCGACTATGGCTACACCTTC.

This sequence joins TRBV29-1 and TRBJ2-7; 9 nucleotides match TRBD1. CDR1 SQVTM and CDR2 ANQGSEA come from the germline V gene. The CDR3 has 12 residues. J lost 4 bases, V lost 4 bases, and 2 bases had no gene match. CDR3 sequence (DNA): TGCAGCGTTGGGACAGGGGTTTACGAGCAGTACTTC. This sequence encodes CSVGTGVYEQYF.

In DNA form, the CDR3 reads TGTGCCAGCAGCCACGAACCGGGACTAGCGACAAACAATGAGCAGTTCTTC. Amino acids: CASSHEPGLATNNEQFF. J is TRBJ2-1 and V is TRBV4-2, with 10 bases lining up with TRBD2. The J segment lost 5 bases and the V segment lost 3 bases, leaving 10 bases of the junction unmatched. The CDR3 length is 17 residues. Germline loops: CDR1 LGHNA, CDR2 YNFKEQ.

The V and J genes are TRBV7-9 and TRBJ1-6, with D unresolved. Trimming pared 1 base from V and 5 bases from J, leaving 9 bases between. CDR3 length: 15 amino acids. CDR1 is SEHNR and CDR2 is FQNEAQ in the germline V gene (reference sequence). CDR3 nucleotides: TGTGCCAGCAGCTTAGATGCGAGAAATAATTCACCCCTCCACTTT. Translation: CASSLDARNNSPLHF. Full variable domain (rest looked up from reference TRBV7-9 and TRBJ1-6): DTGVSQNPRHKITKRGQNVTFRCDPISEHNRLYWYRQTLGQGPEFLTYFQNEAQLEKSRLLSDRFSAERPKGSFSTLEIQRTEQGDSAMYLCASSLDARNNSPLHFGNGTRLTVT.

CDR3 loop: CAITGLAGDNEQFF. DNA for the CDR3: TGTGCCATCACCGGACTAGCGGGAGACAATGAGCAGTTCTTC. The rearrangement links TRBV10-3 to TRBJ2-1, with 13 nucleotides matching TRBD2. Per germline, CDR1 ENHRY and CDR2 SYGVKD. V shed 7 bases and J 5 bases; nucleotides not matched to a gene: 2. The CDR3 covers 14 residues.

The chain is built from TRBV18 and TRBJ1-2; D uncertain. The CDR3 length is 14 residues. Trimming took off 4 bases at V and 8 bases at J, with 17 bases between the two ends. From germline, CDR1 is KGHSH and CDR2 LQKENI. CDR3 DNA sequence: TGTGCCAGCTCACTCGAAATGGGGAGGAACGGCTACACCTTC. Amino acid sequence: CASSLEMGRNGYTF.

This clone came up once. The chain joins TRBV5-4 to TRBJ2-7; D is undetermined. V lost 5 bases and J lost 7, with 16 bases in between. Germline assignment: CDR1 SGHNT and CDR2 YYREEE (reference sequence). The CDR3 length is 13 residues. The chain's CDR3 is CASRAIASSEQYF. In nucleotides, the CDR3 is TGTGCCAGCAGAGCTATAGCTTCCTCTGAGCAGTACTTC.

DNA of the CDR3: TGTGCCAGCAGTTATCCATCGACAGGGGTGTCACCCCTCCACTTT. It translates to CASSYPSTGVSPLHF. The rearrangement links TRBV6-6 to TRBJ1-6; 8 bases are a match to TRBD1. CDR3 length: 15 amino acids. With V trimmed by 3 bases and J by 10 bases, 8 bases remained unmatched. Germline assignment: CDR1 MNHNY and CDR2 SVGAGI (reference sequence).

This sequence joins TRBV15 and TRBJ2-1; 11 nucleotides match TRBD2. The length of the CDR3 is 15 residues. Germline CDR1 LNHNV, CDR2 YYDKDF (reference sequence). Trimming took 0 bases from V and 5 from J; bases not matched to a gene: 0. The CDR3 nucleotides are TGTGCCACCAGCAGAGAGACTAGCGGGAACAATGAGCAGTTCTTC. Translation: CATSRETSGNNEQFF.

The J gene is TRBJ1-1, the V gene TRBV4-1, with a possible D match to TRBD1 (5 bases). CDR3 length: 12 amino acids. V was shortened by 7 bases and J by 5 bases, with 11 bases between the two germline ends. Germline V gives CDR1 MGHRA, CDR2 YSYEKL. The CDR3, as DNA: TGCGCCAGCAACGGTGGGGGGACTGAAGCTTTCTTT. Its translation: CASNGGGTEAFF.

This sequence joins TRBV5-4 and TRBJ2-1; a weak D match, TRBD2 (6 bases). Germline V gene lookup returns CDR1 SGHNT and CDR2 YYREEE (reference sequence). The CDR3 has 13 residues. The germline V and J ends were trimmed by 0 bases and 5 bases, with 6 bases remaining between them. The CDR3 here is CASSLASDNEQFF. CDR3 coding DNA: TGTGCCAGCAGCTTGGCTAGCGACAATGAGCAGTTCTTC.